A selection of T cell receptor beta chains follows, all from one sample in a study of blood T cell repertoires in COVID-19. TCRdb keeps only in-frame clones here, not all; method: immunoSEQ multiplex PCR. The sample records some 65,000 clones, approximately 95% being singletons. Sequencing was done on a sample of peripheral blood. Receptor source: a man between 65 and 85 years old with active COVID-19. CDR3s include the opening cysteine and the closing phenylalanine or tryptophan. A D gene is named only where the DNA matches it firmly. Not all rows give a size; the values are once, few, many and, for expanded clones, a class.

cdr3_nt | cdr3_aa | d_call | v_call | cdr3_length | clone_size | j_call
TGCGCCAGCAGCCAAGAGGGGACTTACAATGAGCAGTTCTTC | CASSQEGTYNEQFF | . | TRBV4-1 | 14 | . | TRBJ2-1
TGTGCCAGCAGTGACTCGATTGGACAGGGCCCGGGTTCCCTCCACTTT | CASSDSIGQGPGSLHF | TRBD1 | TRBV6-4 | 16 | once | TRBJ1-6
TGCGCCAGCAGCTCAGGGGAAATGAACACTGAAGCTTTCTTT | CASSSGEMNTEAFF | . | TRBV5-1 | 14 | . | TRBJ1-1
TGTGCCAGCTCACCTGGTTTAGCGGTATCCTACGAGCAGTACTTC | CASSPGLAVSYEQYF | . | TRBV18 | 15 | . | TRBJ2-7
TGTGCCAGCAGTGAACAGGGGTGGGGTGAAAAACTGTTTTTT | CASSEQGWGEKLFF | . | TRBV25-1 | 14 | . | TRBJ1-4
TGTGCCAGCAGCGGCGGGCCGGAGGGCTACACCTTC | CASSGGPEGYTF | . | TRBV3-1/TRBV3-2 | 12 | . | TRBJ1-2
TGTGCCAGCAGCGACGCGCGTACAGATGAGCAGTTCTTC | CASSDARTDEQFF | . | TRBV7-3 | 13 | . | TRBJ2-1
TGTGCCAGCAGCCCAGGACAGGGGAAAGGGCCCCAGCATTTT | CASSPGQGKGPQHF | TRBD1 | TRBV3-1/TRBV3-2 | 14 | few | TRBJ1-5
TGTGCCAGCAGTGCGCCCGACAAGACCTACGAGCAGTACTTC | CASSAPDKTYEQYF | . | TRBV2 | 14 | . | TRBJ2-7
TGTGCCAGCAGCTCCGGACTAGGAGCTACAGATACGCAGTATTTT | CASSSGLGATDTQYF | TRBD2 | TRBV11-3 | 15 | . | TRBJ2-3
TGTGCCAGTAGTATCCCGGGACAGTTAAGCTCTGGAAACACCATATATTTT | CASSIPGQLSSGNTIYF | TRBD1 | TRBV19 | 17 | once | TRBJ1-3
TGTGCCAGCAGCTTAGATCAGGGGGATGACACTGAAGCTTTCTTT | CASSLDQGDDTEAFF | TRBD1 | TRBV7-2 | 15 | . | TRBJ1-1
TGTGCCAGCAGCTTAGTGCTAGACGAGACCCAGTACTTC | CASSLVLDETQYF | . | TRBV7-2 | 13 | once | TRBJ2-5
TGCGCCAGCTACAAGACAGGGGTAAACCAAGAGACCCAGTACTTC | CASYKTGVNQETQYF | TRBD1 | TRBV5-1 | 15 | few | TRBJ2-5
TGCGCCAGCAGTCAATTGCCGTTGAAACTAGCGGGGGATCCAGATACGCAGTATTTT | CASSQLPLKLAGDPDTQYF | TRBD2 | TRBV23-1 | 19 | . | TRBJ2-3
TGTGCCAGCAGCCAAGATCTCCATAGCGGGGCCGACTCTGGGGCCAACGTCCTGACTTTC | CASSQDLHSGADSGANVLTF | TRBD2 | TRBV3-1/TRBV3-2 | 20 | . | TRBJ2-6
TGCGCCAGCAGCCGAGAAACAGGGGCCCGCGGGGTTGGGAGCTCTGGGGCCAACGTCCTGACTTTC | CASSRETGARGVGSSGANVLTF | . | TRBV4-3 | 22 | few | TRBJ2-6
TGTGCCAGCAGCTTCGGACAGGGCGGGTCTGGAAACACCATATATTTT | CASSFGQGGSGNTIYF | TRBD1 | TRBV7-2 | 16 | . | TRBJ1-3
TGTGCCAGCAGTTTAGGCCCGAATTCGGGGGGCTACACCTTC | CASSLGPNSGGYTF | . | TRBV27 | 14 | few | TRBJ1-2
TGTGCCAGCAGCCCAGACACAAGCGGGTACCATACGCAGTATTTT | CASSPDTSGYHTQYF | . | TRBV3-1/TRBV3-2 | 15 | . | TRBJ2-3
TGTGCCAGCAGCTTAGTCCCAGGGGAAATTTGGTCCTATAATTCACCCCTCCACTTT | CASSLVPGEIWSYNSPLHF | . | TRBV7-2 | 19 | . | TRBJ1-6
TGCAGCGTCGCTTGGAGAGCTTTCTTT | CSVAWRAFF | . | TRBV29-1 | 9 | . | TRBJ1-1
TGTGCCAGTAGTAGAACCGGACGGAGACTAAACTATGGCTACACCTTC | CASSRTGRRLNYGYTF | . | TRBV19 | 16 | . | TRBJ1-2
TGTGCCAGCAGTCCCCCGGGACAGGGAGGGAATCAGCCCCAGCATTTT | CASSPPGQGGNQPQHF | TRBD1 | TRBV6-6 | 16 | . | TRBJ1-5
TGCGCCAGCAGCTTTCCACACCGGGGAGGTGTTTTCGAGGGCAATCAGCCCCAGCATTTT | CASSFPHRGGVFEGNQPQHF | . | TRBV5-1 | 20 | once | TRBJ1-5
TGTGCCAGCAGCTCCGGGACAGCGAACACCGGGGAGCTGTTTTTT | CASSSGTANTGELFF | TRBD1 | TRBV7-8 | 15 | . | TRBJ2-2
TGTGCCAGCAGCCGCGCCGCGGGGTTGAGCTCTGGAAACACCATATATTTT | CASSRAAGLSSGNTIYF | . | TRBV5-4 | 17 | . | TRBJ1-3
TGTGCCAGCAGCCCCGCAGGGGGCGCGGGCAATCAGCCCCAGCATTTT | CASSPAGGAGNQPQHF | TRBD1 | TRBV3-1/TRBV3-2 | 16 | . | TRBJ1-5
TGCAGCGTTGCCCAGGGCTACCTTGGGGACACTGAAGCTTTCTTT | CSVAQGYLGDTEAFF | . | TRBV29-1 | 15 | . | TRBJ1-1
TGTGCCAGCAACAAGCCAGGTTCCTACGAGCAGTACTTC | CASNKPGSYEQYF | . | TRBV6-5 | 13 | . | TRBJ2-7
TGTGCCAGTAGCCTAGGACAGGGGGCCGTCGGGGAGCTGTTTTTT | CASSLGQGAVGELFF | TRBD1 | TRBV19 | 15 | . | TRBJ2-2